These T cell receptor beta chains were read from a single sample in a study of cytomegalovirus exposure and HLA in healthy donors. Profiling relied on immunoSEQ multiplex PCR, and the TCRdb table lists in-frame clones only, not all of them. The sample holds 150,000 to 180,000 clones, 75% to 85% seen once. Sequences were obtained from PBMCs. All receptors derive from a man aged 25 to 40 in good health and CMV-seropositive. The CDR3 runs from the conserved cysteine through the conserved F or W. The D gene is left open where the match is weak. Clone size is given for some rows only: seen once, a few or many times, or a class if the clone is expanded.

>-|TRBD2|TRBV14|TRBJ2-3
CASGDYTDTQYF
TGTGCCAGTGGGGACTACACAGATACGCAGTATTTT
>-|TRBD1|TRBV5-1|TRBJ1-4
CASSPTGGVGEKLFF
TGCGCCAGCAGCCCTACAGGGGGCGTAGGTGAAAAACTGTTTTTT
>few|TRBD1|TRBV25-1|TRBJ1-2
CASSGGQGGNYGYTF
TGTGCCAGCAGTGGGGGACAGGGAGGGAACTATGGCTACACCTTC
>-|-|TRBV10-3|TRBJ2-2
CAISGRGNTGELFF
TGTGCCATCAGTGGCAGGGGTAACACCGGGGAGCTGTTTTTT
>-|-|TRBV7-3|TRBJ2-3
CASSQGSTDTQYF
TGTGCCAGCAGCCAGGGGAGCACAGATACGCAGTATTTT
>-|-|TRBV28|TRBJ2-7
CASSLRGDEQYF
TGTGCCAGCAGTTTAAGGGGCGACGAGCAGTACTTC
>few|TRBD1|TRBV10-3|TRBJ2-7
CAIRTGGSYEQYF
TGTGCCATCAGGACAGGGGGCTCCTACGAGCAGTACTTC
>once|TRBD2|TRBV5-1|TRBJ2-5
CASSIRAGVAETQYF
TGCGCCAGCAGCATACGAGCGGGAGTTGCGGAGACCCAGTACTTC
>-|TRBD2|TRBV5-4|TRBJ2-1
CASSLKSGGAANEQFF
TGTGCCAGCAGCTTGAAGTCGGGGGGGGCCGCCAATGAGCAGTTCTTC
>-|-|TRBV27|TRBJ2-1
CASALAYNEQFF
TGTGCCAGCGCACTAGCATACAATGAGCAGTTCTTC
>-|-|TRBV19|TRBJ1-5
CASSIRGWRQPQHF
TGTGCCAGTAGTATTCGAGGGTGGAGGCAGCCCCAGCATTTT
>-|TRBD1|TRBV9|TRBJ1-3
CASSVSGTGGSGNTIYF
TGTGCCAGCAGCGTATCCGGGACAGGGGGCTCTGGAAACACCATATATTTT
>-|-|TRBV6-1|TRBJ1-1
CASSEPRGRGTEAFF
TGTGCCAGCAGTGAACCGCGCGGTAGGGGCACTGAAGCTTTCTTT
>-|-|TRBV11-2|TRBJ1-3
CASSLESTGNTIYF
TGTGCCAGCAGCTTAGAAAGCACTGGAAACACCATATATTTT
>-|TRBD1|TRBV15|TRBJ2-3
CATAWDRGPDTQYF
TGTGCCACCGCTTGGGACAGGGGGCCAGATACGCAGTATTTT
>-|TRBD2|TRBV9|TRBJ2-1
CASSVGLAASYNEQFF
TGTGCCAGCAGCGTAGGACTAGCGGCCTCCTACAATGAGCAGTTCTTC
>-|-|TRBV30|TRBJ1-3
CAWSVGGSGNTIYF
TGTGCCTGGAGTGTAGGCGGCTCTGGAAACACCATATATTTT
>few|-|TRBV28|TRBJ2-7
CASRFRDGGEQYF
TGTGCCAGCAGGTTCCGGGACGGAGGGGAGCAGTACTTC
>-|TRBD1|TRBV6-1|TRBJ2-1
CASRPDRAGDNEQFF
TGTGCCAGCAGACCTGACAGGGCCGGGGACAATGAGCAGTTCTTC
>-|TRBD1|TRBV10-3|TRBJ1-5
CAISGKAGGRNQPQHF
TGTGCCATCAGTGGGAAGGCAGGGGGTAGAAATCAGCCCCAGCATTTT